This T cell receptor beta chain originates from a study of cytotoxic CD8 clonotypes in ibrutinib-treated CLL. The J segment lost 3 bases and the V segment lost 0 bases, leaving 3 bases of the junction unmatched. This CDR3 has 16 amino acids. Germline V gene data show CDR1 as SGHDT and CDR2 as YYEEEE. The study, taken as a whole, reports: Baseline values of clonality outstripped age-matched healthy donors and followed circulating CD8+ T-cell counts. There were differences in sampling times between sustained-remission and progressing patients.

About this clone itself: Its antigen is unknown.

The protocol was immunoSEQ multiplex PCR, while the TCRdb copy is restricted to in-frame clones and leaves out a portion. The table records 20,000 to 25,000 clones, around 72% of them present only once. Sequenced material: PBMCs, taken before ibrutinib treatment. This TCR came from a human donor with chronic lymphocytic leukemia. The chain carries TRBV5-6 and TRBJ1-4, with 9 bases identical to TRBD1. For the CDR3, the DNA is TGTGCCAGCAGCTTGGCCAGGACAGGGGCTAATGAAAAACTGTTTTTT. The encoded protein is CASSLARTGANEKLFF. Combining the CDR3 with reference TRBV5-6 and TRBJ1-4 gives the whole variable domain DAGVTQSPTHLIKTRGQQVTLRCSPKSGHDTVSWYQQALGQGPQFIFQYYEEEERQRGNFPDRFSGHQFPNYSSELNVNALLLGDSALYLCASSLARTGANEKLFFGSGTQLSVL.